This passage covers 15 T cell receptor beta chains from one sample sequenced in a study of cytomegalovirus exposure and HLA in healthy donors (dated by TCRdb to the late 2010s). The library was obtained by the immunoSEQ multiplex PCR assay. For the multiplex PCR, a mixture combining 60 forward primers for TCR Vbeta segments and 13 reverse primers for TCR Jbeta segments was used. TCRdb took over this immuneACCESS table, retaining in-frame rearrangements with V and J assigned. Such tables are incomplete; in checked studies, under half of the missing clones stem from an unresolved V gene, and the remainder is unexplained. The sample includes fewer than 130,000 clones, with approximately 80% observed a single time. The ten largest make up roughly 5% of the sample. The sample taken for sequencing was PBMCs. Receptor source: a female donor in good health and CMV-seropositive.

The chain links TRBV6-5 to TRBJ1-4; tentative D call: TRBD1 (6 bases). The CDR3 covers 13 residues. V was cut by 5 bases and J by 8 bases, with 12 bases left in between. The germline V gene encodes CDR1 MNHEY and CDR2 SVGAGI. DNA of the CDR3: TGTGCCAGCAGTCCAGGGGTTGGGGAAAAACTGTTTTTT. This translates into CASSPGVGEKLFF.

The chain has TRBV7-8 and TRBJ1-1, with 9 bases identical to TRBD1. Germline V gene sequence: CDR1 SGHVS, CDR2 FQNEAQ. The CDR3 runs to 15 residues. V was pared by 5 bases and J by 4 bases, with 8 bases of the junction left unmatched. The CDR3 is CASSPSGTGITEAFF. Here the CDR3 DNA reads TGTGCCAGCAGCCCGTCCGGGACAGGGATCACTGAAGCTTTCTTT. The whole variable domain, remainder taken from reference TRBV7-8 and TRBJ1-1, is GAGVSQSPRYKVAKRGQDVALRCDPISGHVSLFWYQQALGQGPEFLTYFQNEAQLDKSGLPSDRFFAERPEGSVSTLKIQRTQQEDSAVYLCASSPSGTGITEAFFGQGTRLTVV.

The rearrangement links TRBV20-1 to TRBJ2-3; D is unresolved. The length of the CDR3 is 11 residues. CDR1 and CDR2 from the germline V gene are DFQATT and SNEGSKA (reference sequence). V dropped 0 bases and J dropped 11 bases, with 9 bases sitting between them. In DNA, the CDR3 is TGCAGTGCTAGAGACTCGAGTAAGCAGTATTTT. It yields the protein CSARDSSKQYF.

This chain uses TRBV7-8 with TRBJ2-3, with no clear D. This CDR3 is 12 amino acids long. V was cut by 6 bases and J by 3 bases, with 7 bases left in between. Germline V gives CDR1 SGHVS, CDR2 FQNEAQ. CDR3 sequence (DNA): TGTGCCAGCAGTCCGAGGACAGATACGCAGTATTTT. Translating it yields CASSPRTDTQYF.

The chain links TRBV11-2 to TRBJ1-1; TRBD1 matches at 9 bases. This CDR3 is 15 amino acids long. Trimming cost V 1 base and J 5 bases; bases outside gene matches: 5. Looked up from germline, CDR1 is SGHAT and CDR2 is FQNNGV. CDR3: CASSLAGQGNTEAFF. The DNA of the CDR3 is TGTGCCAGCAGCTTAGCGGGACAGGGTAATACTGAAGCTTTCTTT.

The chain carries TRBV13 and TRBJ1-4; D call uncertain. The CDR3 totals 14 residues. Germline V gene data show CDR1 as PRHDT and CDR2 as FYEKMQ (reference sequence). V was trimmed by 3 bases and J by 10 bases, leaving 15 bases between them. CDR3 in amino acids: CASSFRPRSGKLFF. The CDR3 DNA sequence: TGTGCCAGCAGCTTCCGACCCCGTTCGGGAAAACTGTTTTTT.

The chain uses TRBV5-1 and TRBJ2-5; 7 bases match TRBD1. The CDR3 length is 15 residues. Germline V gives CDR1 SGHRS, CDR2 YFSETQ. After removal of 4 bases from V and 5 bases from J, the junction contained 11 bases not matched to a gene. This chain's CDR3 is CASSVRDSSRETQYF. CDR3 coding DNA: TGCGCCAGCAGCGTAAGGGACAGTTCCAGGGAGACCCAGTACTTC.

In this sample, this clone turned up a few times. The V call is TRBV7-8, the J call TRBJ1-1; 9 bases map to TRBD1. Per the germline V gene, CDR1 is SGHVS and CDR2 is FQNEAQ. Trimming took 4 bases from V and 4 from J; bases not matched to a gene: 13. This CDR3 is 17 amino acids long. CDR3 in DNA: TGTGCCAGCAGCTCCTCTCCCGGGACAGGGAGGAGCACTGAAGCTTTCTTT. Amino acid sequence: CASSSSPGTGRSTEAFF.

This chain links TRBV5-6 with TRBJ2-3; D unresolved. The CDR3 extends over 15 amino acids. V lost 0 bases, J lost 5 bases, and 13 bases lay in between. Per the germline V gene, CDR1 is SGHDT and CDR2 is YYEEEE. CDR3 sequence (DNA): TGTGCCAGCAGCTTGGGCCAGGTCGCTGTAGATACGCAGTATTTT. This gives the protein CASSLGQVAVDTQYF.

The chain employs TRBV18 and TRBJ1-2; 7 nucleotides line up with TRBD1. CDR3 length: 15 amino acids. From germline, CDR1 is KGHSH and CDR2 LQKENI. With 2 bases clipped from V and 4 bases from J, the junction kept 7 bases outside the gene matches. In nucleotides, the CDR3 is TGTGCCAGCTCACCATCCGGACAGGACCTCTATGGCTACACCTTC. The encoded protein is CASSPSGQDLYGYTF.

CDR3 nucleotides: TGTGCCAGCAGTGGAAATGCGGGACTCCCGGGGTCTGGTGAAGCTTTCTTT. Residues: CASSGNAGLPGSGEAFF. The gene calls are TRBV6-1 and TRBJ1-1; weak D call: TRBD1 (5 bases). In germline, CDR1 is MNHNS, CDR2 SASEGT. The CDR3 totals 17 residues. V was clipped by 4 bases and J by 7 bases, with 25 bases between them.

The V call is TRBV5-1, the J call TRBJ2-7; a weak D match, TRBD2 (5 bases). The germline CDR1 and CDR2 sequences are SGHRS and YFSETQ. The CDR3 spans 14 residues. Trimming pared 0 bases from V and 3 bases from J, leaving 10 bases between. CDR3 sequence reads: CASSLGLEDYEQYF. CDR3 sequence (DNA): TGCGCCAGCAGCTTGGGTTTGGAGGACTACGAGCAGTACTTC.

Here the CDR3 reads CASSAGTSGNTDTQYF. CDR3 sequence (DNA): TGTGCCAGCAGCGCTGGGACTAGCGGAAACACAGATACGCAGTATTTT. V usage is TRBV9 and J usage is TRBJ2-3; 11 bases fit TRBD2. V was pared by 3 bases and J by 2 bases, with 5 bases of the junction left unmatched. Germline V gene data show CDR1 as SGDLS and CDR2 as YYNGEE. This CDR3 has 16 residues.

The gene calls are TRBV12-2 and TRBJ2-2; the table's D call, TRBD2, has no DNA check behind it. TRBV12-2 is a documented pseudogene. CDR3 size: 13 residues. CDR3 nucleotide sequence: TGTGCAAGTCGCTTACTGAACACCGGGGAGCTGTTTTTT. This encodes CASRLLNTGELFF.

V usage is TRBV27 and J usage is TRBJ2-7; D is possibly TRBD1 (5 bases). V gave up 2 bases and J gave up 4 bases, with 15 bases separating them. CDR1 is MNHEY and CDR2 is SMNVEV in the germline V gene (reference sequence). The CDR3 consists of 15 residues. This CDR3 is CASSLGAHPFYEQYF. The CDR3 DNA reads TGTGCCAGCAGTTTAGGGGCCCACCCATTTTACGAGCAGTACTTC.